This T cell receptor (beta chain) was observed in a study of T cells expressing NK-cell markers. The CDR3 is made up of 14 amino acids. TCRdb derives one entry per CDR3 protein from the 5' RACE reads, leaving out DNA. The sample totals 130,000 to 150,000 distinct CDR3 sequences; its top ten clones hold around 10%. This receptor was obtained from a man between 18 and 29 years old in good health. V and J are TRBV12-3 or TRBV12-4 and TRBJ2-5; without DNA, the TCRdb call of TRBD2 cannot be checked. Sequenced sample: blood T cells: a sorted CD56 or NKG2C T cell subset, CD4+ or CD8+ T cells, or bulk PBMC T cells (not recorded which). CDR3 in amino acids: CASSKAGPQETQYF.